This T cell receptor beta chain was observed in a study of blood T cell repertoires in COVID-19. Repertoires were generated with immunoSEQ multiplex PCR, while TCRdb's copy carries only in-frame clones and drops some. The sample contains about 150,000 clones, 80% of which appear only once. Germline assignment: CDR1 LGHNT and CDR2 FRNRAP. V lost 7 bases to trimming and J lost 8 bases; unmatched junction nucleotides: 10. The CDR3 sequence is 14 residues long. Sequenced sample: peripheral blood. This clonotype originated in a man aged 55 to 70 with acute or convalescent COVID-19. The chain links TRBV12-5 to TRBJ2-2; 7 bases map to TRBD1. DNA for the CDR3: TGTGCTAGTGCTTCAGGGGACAGTCGGGGGGAGCTGTTTTTT. The encoded protein is CASASGDSRGELFF.